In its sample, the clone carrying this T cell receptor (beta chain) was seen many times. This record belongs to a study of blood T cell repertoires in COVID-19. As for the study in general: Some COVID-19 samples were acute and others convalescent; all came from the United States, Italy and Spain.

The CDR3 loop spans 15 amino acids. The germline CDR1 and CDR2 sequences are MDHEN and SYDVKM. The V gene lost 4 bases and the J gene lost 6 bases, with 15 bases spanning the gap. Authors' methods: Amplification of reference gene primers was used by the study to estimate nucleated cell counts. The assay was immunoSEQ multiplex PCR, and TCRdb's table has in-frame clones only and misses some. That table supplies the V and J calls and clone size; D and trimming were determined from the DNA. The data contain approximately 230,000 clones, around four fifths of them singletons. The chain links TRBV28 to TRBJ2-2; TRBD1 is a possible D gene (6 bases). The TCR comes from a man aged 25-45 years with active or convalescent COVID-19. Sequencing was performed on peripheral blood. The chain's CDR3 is CASSSGFTGSGELFF. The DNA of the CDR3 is TGTGCCAGCAGTTCGGGCTTTACAGGGTCCGGGGAGCTGTTTTTT.